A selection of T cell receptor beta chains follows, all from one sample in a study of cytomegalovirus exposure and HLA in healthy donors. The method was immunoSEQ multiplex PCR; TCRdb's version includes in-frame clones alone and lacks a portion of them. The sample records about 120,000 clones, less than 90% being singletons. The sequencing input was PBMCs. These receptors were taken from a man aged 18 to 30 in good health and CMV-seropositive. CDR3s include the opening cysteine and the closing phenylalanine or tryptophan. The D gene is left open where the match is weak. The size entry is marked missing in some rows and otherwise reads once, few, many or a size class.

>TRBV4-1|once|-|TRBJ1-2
CASSQGSQYGYTF
TGCGCCAGCAGCCAAGGTTCGCAGTATGGCTACACCTTC
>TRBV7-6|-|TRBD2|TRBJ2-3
CASSLVAGGPRTDTQYF
TGTGCCAGCAGCTTAGTAGCGGGGGGGCCGAGGACAGATACGCAGTATTTT
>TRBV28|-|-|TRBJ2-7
CASSFPQGNSYEQYF
TGTGCCAGCAGTTTCCCGCAGGGAAACTCCTACGAGCAGTACTTC
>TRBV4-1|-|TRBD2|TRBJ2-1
CASSQETSGSNNEQFF
TGCGCCAGCAGCCAAGAGACTAGCGGGTCCAACAATGAGCAGTTCTTC
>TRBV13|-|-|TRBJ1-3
CASREGGWLDTIYF
TGTGCCAGCCGCGAGGGAGGGTGGTTGGACACCATATATTTT
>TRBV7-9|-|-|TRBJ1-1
CASSLETGLTEAFF
TGTGCCAGCAGCTTAGAAACAGGGTTGACTGAAGCTTTCTTT
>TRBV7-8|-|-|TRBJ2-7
CASSLEGGEQYF
TGTGCCAGCAGCTTAGAGGGAGGCGAGCAGTACTTC
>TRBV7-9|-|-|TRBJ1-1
CASSLNTEAFF
TGTGCCAGCAGCCTTAACACTGAAGCTTTCTTT
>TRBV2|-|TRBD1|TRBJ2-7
CASSFPGQNYEQYF
TGTGCCAGCAGTTTTCCGGGACAGAACTACGAGCAGTACTTC
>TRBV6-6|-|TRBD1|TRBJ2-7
CASSDRGQQYF
TGTGCCAGCAGTGACAGGGGGCAGCAGTACTTC
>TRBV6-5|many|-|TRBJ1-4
CASSYEFRNEKLFF
TGTGCCAGCAGTTACGAATTTCGGAATGAAAAACTGTTTTTT
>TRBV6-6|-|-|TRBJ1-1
CASTREEAFF
TGTGCCAGCACTAGGGAGGAAGCTTTCTTT
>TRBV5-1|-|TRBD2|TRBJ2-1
CASSFEVAGGYNEQFF
TGCGCCAGCAGCTTCGAGGTGGCGGGGGGCTACAATGAGCAGTTCTTC
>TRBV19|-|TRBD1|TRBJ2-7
CASSTSDRGDYEQYF
TGTGCCAGTAGTACGTCGGACAGGGGGGACTACGAGCAGTACTTC
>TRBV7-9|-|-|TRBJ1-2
CASSLTQTYGYTF
TGTGCCAGCAGCCTGACTCAAACCTATGGCTACACCTTC
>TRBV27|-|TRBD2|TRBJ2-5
CASSLLAGEETQYF
TGTGCCAGCAGTTTACTAGCGGGGGAAGAGACCCAGTACTTC
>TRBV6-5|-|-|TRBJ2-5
CASWERTAETQYF
TGTGCCAGCTGGGAGAGGACAGCGGAGACCCAGTACTTC
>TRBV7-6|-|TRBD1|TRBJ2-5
CASSPRQGQETQYF
TGTGCCAGCAGCCCCCGACAGGGACAAGAGACCCAGTACTTC